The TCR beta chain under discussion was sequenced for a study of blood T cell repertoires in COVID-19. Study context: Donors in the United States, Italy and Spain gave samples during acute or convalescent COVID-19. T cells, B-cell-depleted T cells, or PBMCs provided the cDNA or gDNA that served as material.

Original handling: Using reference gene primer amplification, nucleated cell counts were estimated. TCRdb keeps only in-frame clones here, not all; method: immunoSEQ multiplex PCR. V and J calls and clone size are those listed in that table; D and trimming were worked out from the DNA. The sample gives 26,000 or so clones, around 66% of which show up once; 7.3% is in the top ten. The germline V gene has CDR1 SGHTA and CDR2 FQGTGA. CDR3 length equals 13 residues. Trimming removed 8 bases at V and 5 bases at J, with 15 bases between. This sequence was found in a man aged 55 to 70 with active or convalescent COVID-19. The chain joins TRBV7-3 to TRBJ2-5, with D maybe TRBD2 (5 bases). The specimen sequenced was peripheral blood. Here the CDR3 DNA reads TGTGCCAGCTCGCCTAGCCCTACCGAGACCCAGTACTTC. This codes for CASSPSPTETQYF.